A single sample is the source of the 13 T cell receptor beta chains below, sequenced in a study of blood T cell repertoires in COVID-19. The repertoire was sequenced with immunoSEQ multiplex PCR; TCRdb's copy has only in-frame clones and lacks some. There are about 160,000 clones in the sample; approximately 90% occur only once, and 6.5% to 8.5% lies in the top ten. The sample comprised PBMCs or T cells enriched from blood (not recorded which). The receptors were gathered from a woman in her fifties or sixties who had recovered from COVID-19.

This sequence joins TRBV2 and TRBJ2-3; TRBD2 matches 8 bases. This CDR3 has 14 amino acids. Trimming took 6 bases from V and 1 from J; bases not matched to a gene: 3. Per the germline V gene, CDR1 is SNHLY and CDR2 is FYNNEI. The CDR3: CASSAGGRTDTQYF. The CDR3, as DNA: TGTGCCAGCAGCGCGGGGGGTCGCACAGATACGCAGTATTTT.

V usage is TRBV3-1 (or the pseudogene TRBV3-2) and J usage is TRBJ1-2, with TRBD1 matching 12 bases. Trimming removed 3 bases from V and 7 bases from J; junction bases left unmatched: 6. The CDR3 loop spans 15 amino acids. Per germline, CDR1 LGHDT and CDR2 YNNKEL (reference sequence). CDR3 coding DNA: TGTGCCAGCAGCCATCGGGACAGGGGGCGTGGTGGCTACACCTTC. This translates into CASSHRDRGRGGYTF.

The rearrangement links TRBV9 to TRBJ1-2; 11 positions match TRBD1. Germline lookup yields CDR1 SGDLS and CDR2 YYNGEE. The trim removed 3 bases at V and 0 bases at J, leaving 7 bases unmatched. The CDR3 covers 17 residues. CDR3 in amino acids: CASSEGTGGLANYGYTF. The CDR3 DNA sequence: TGTGCCAGCAGCGAGGGGACAGGGGGACTAGCTAACTATGGCTACACCTTC. Looking up the rest from reference TRBV9 and TRBJ1-2 gives the full variable domain: DSGVTQTPKHLITATGQRVTLRCSPRSGDLSVYWYQQSLDQGLQFLIQYYNGEERAKGNILERFSAQQFPDLHSELNLSSLELGDSALYFCASSEGTGGLANYGYTFGSGTRLTVV.

The CDR3 sequence is CASSEITSGESTDTQYF. The CDR3 bases are TGTGCCAGCAGTGAGATTACTAGCGGGGAAAGCACAGATACGCAGTATTTT. The chain recombines TRBV2 with TRBJ2-3; the match to TRBD2 covers 10 bases. The CDR3 is made up of 17 amino acids. Trimming removed 3 bases from V and 0 bases from J; junction bases left unmatched: 6. CDR1 and CDR2 (germline): SNHLY, FYNNEI.

This chain joins TRBV4-1 and TRBJ1-2; TRBD1 aligns across 7 bases. The CDR3 sequence is 16 residues long. After removal of 1 base from V and 2 bases from J, the junction contained 7 bases not matched to a gene. CDR1 is MGHRA, CDR2 YSYEKL, per germline. This CDR3 is CASSQGGPGGNYGYTF. CDR3 DNA: TGCGCCAGCAGCCAAGGAGGCCCAGGGGGGAACTATGGCTACACCTTC.

This sequence joins TRBV15 and TRBJ1-5; D is perhaps TRBD1 (5 bases). CDR3 length: 12 amino acids. V was trimmed by 1 base and J by 7 bases, leaving 5 bases between them. From germline, CDR1 is LNHNV and CDR2 YYDKDF (reference sequence). CDR3 DNA sequence: TGTGCCACCAGCAGAGGGGGCCAGCCCCAGCATTTT. The encoded protein is CATSRGGQPQHF.

J is TRBJ2-3 and V is TRBV9, with D unresolved. Germline V lookup: CDR1 SGDLS, CDR2 YYNGEE. This CDR3 contains 12 residues. Trimming removed 5 bases from V and 5 bases from J, with 9 bases in between. CDR3 region: CASRSVRDTQYF. The CDR3 nucleotides are TGTGCCAGCAGGAGCGTGCGAGATACGCAGTATTTT.

J is TRBJ1-2 and V is TRBV29-1, with 7 positions matching TRBD1. This CDR3 region has 11 residues. Germline lookup yields CDR1 SQVTM and CDR2 ANQGSEA. The trim removed 8 bases at V and 6 bases at J, leaving 6 bases unmatched. Here the CDR3 DNA reads TGCAGCCTACAGGGGAACGATGGCTACACCTTC. The encoded protein is CSLQGNDGYTF.

J is TRBJ2-1 and V is TRBV6-5; 13 nucleotides match TRBD2. Per germline, CDR1 MNHEY and CDR2 SVGAGI. The CDR3 sequence is 15 residues long. The junction had 7 bases not matched to a gene; V was cut back by 6 bases and J by 8 bases. CDR3 loop: CASRATSGGADEQFF. CDR3 nucleotides: TGTGCCAGCAGGGCAACTAGCGGGGGGGCGGATGAGCAGTTCTTC.

The chain carries TRBV19 and TRBJ1-6; no clear D. Per germline, CDR1 LNHDA and CDR2 SQIVND (reference sequence). This CDR3 has 14 residues. The V and J ends lost 4 bases and 7 bases respectively, with 11 bases between them. The CDR3 DNA sequence: TGTGCCAGTAGTAGGACTATTCAGAATTCACCCCTCCACTTT. Protein product: CASSRTIQNSPLHF.

The chain carries TRBV7-2 and TRBJ2-7; 9 nucleotides line up with TRBD1. CDR1 SGHTA and CDR2 FQGNSA come from the germline V gene. This CDR3 comprises 15 residues. The V gene end was trimmed by 4 bases and the J gene end by 7 bases; junction bases not matched to a gene: 11. CDR3 in amino acids: CASSSVPGQGTEQYF. The CDR3 bases are TGTGCCAGCAGCTCTGTCCCGGGACAGGGTACGGAGCAGTACTTC. The full variable domain, in which reference TRBV7-2 and TRBJ2-7 provide the parts outside the CDR3, is GAGVSQSPSNKVTEKGKDVELRCDPISGHTALYWYRQSLGQGLEFLIYFQGNSAPDKSGLPSDRFSAERTGGSVSTLTIQRTQQEDSAVYLCASSSVPGQGTEQYFGPGTRLTVT.

The rearrangement uses TRBV9 and TRBJ1-3; 7 nucleotides match TRBD1. Looked up from germline, CDR1 is SGDLS and CDR2 is YYNGEE. CDR3 length: 15 residues. Trimming took 5 bases from V and 0 from J; bases not matched to a gene: 5. The CDR3 nucleotides read TGTGCCAGCAGTTTGGGACAGATCTCTGGAAACACCATATATTTT. As protein: CASSLGQISGNTIYF.

The CDR3 coding sequence is TGTGCCATCAGGACCCAGGCGAACACTGAAGCTTTCTTT. It specifies CAIRTQANTEAFF. The chain combines TRBV10-3 with TRBJ1-1; D ambiguous. Deletions cut 6 bases from V and 1 base from J, with 9 bases between. The CDR3 covers 13 residues. Germline lookup yields CDR1 ENHRY and CDR2 SYGVKD.